Given below is one T cell receptor beta chain in context. The antigen it recognizes is unknown. No base quality values were provided; no much bigger clone lies one nucleotide off. The cysteine opens and the phenylalanine closes a CDR3 of 13 amino acids. Only the CDR3 DNA stays, 39 bases, in frame from base 1. Via the germline V gene, CDR1 is SQVTM and CDR2 ANQGSEA. The V and J ends are trimmed by 7 bases and 7 bases, leaving 17 bases between them. The sample is drawn from a study of blood T cell repertoires in COVID-19 (dated by TCRdb to the early 2020s). About the full investigation: The collaborator samples originated in the United States, Italy and Spain and spanned the acute and convalescent phases of COVID-19. The prospective study material was composed of cDNA or gDNA derived from T cells, B-cell-depleted T cells, or PBMCs. Deeply sampled blood TCRbeta repertoires from subjects exposed to, actively infected with, or recovered from COVID-19 were included in the dataset. The repertoires were made available in a free public database intended to serve as a resource for research on the immune response to SARS-CoV-2. Samples were obtained from the ongoing ImmuneRACE study (first 160 participants) and from over 1,000 subjects provided by 6 global collaborators. Nearly every sample came with metadata listing a de-identified subject ID, COVID-19 status, age in years and sex. Where HLA class I and class II types were available, the types were taken from metadata supplied by the sample provider, not from assay-based typing. What the work shows at the level of the full study, not this receptor alone: The amount of clinical and demographic metadata varied by source and participant and was provided uncurated.

The immunoSEQ Assay, a bias-controlled multiplex PCR, was used to amplify TCRbeta CDR3 regions from genomic DNA. In the source study's methods: Nucleated cell counts per sample were estimated from amplification of reference gene primers within the assay. To quantify the absolute abundance of each unique TCRbeta CDR3 rearrangement, sequence reads were collapsed and filtered. For each sample, productive Simpson clonality was calculated by taking the square root of Simpson's diversity index across productive rearrangements. TCRdb re-hosts the immuneACCESS table, in-frame sequences only. Its copies lack some clones; in the studies checked, an unresolved V gene accounts for under half of them, and the cause for the rest is not known. V, J and clone size reflect that table, while D and trimming were determined from the DNA. A total of hundreds of thousands of clones appear in this sample, around four fifths of them only once. Jointly, the top ten make up 4.1% of the sample.

Enrolling through a virtual design, the prospective study's participants ranged in age from roughly 18 to 100 years and lived across some 22 United States geographic areas. In the prospective study, participants were assigned to cohorts based on the clinical history participants reported in a screening survey and a study questionnaire. In the prospective study, mobile phlebotomists collected whole blood, serum and a nasopharyngeal or oropharyngeal swab from each participant. Prospective study participants could optionally give additional blood draws and questionnaires over a roughly 2-month period. Before DNA extraction, blood samples from the prospective study were shipped at room temperature or frozen.

This receptor was obtained from a man aged 25-45 years with acute COVID-19. The rearrangement combines TRBV29-1 with TRBJ2-1; the D region possibly corresponds to TRBD1 (6 bases align). The sequenced material came from PBMCs or T cells enriched from blood (not recorded which). The encoded CDR3 is CSAGAGAGNEQFF. The DNA sequence reads TGCAGCGCCGGAGCAGGGGCCGGGAATGAGCAGTTCTTC.